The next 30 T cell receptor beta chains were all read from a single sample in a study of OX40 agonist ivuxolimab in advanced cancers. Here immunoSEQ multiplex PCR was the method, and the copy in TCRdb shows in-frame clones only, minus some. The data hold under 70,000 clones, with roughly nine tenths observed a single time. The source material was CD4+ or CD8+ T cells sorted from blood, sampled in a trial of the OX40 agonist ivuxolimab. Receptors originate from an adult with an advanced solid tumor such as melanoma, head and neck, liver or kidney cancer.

The CDR3 DNA follows: TGTGCCAGCAGCTTTAGAGATACCGCCTACTATGGCTACACCTTC. It translates to CASSFRDTAYYGYTF. This rearrangement joins TRBV7-9 to TRBJ1-2, with D uncertain. The CDR3 runs to 15 residues. V was trimmed by 3 bases and J by 3 bases, leaving 14 bases between them. Germline CDR1 reads SEHNR; CDR2 reads FQNEAQ (reference sequence).

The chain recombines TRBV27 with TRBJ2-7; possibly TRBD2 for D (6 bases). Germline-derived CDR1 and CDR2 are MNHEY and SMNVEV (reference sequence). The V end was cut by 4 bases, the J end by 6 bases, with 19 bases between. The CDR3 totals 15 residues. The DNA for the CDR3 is TGTGCCAGCAGTTCCACCGGGACTGCCGACGGCGAGCAGTACTTC. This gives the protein CASSSTGTADGEQYF.

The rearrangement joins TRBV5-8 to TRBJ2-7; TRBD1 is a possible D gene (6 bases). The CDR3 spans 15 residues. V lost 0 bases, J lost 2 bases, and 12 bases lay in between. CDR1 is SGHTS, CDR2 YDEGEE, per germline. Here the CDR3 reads CASSLAGAPPYEQYF. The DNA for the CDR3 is TGTGCCAGCAGCTTGGCAGGGGCCCCCCCCTACGAGCAGTACTTC.

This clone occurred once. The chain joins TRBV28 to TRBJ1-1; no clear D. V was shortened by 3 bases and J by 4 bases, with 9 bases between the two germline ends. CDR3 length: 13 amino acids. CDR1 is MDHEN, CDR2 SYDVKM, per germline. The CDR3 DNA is TGTGCCAGCAGTTTCATGGGTTCCACTGAAGCTTTCTTT. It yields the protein CASSFMGSTEAFF.

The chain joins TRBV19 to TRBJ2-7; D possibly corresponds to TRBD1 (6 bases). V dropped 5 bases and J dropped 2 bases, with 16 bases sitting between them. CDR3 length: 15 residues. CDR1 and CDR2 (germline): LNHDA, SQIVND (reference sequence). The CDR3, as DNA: TGTGCCAGTAGTCTCCGGGACACATCTACCTACGAGCAGTACTTC. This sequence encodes CASSLRDTSTYEQYF.

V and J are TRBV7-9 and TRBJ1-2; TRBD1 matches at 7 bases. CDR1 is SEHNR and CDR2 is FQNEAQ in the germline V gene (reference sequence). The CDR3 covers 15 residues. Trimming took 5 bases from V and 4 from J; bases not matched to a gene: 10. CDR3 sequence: CASSRPQEGAYGYTF. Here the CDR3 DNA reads TGTGCCAGCAGCCGACCTCAGGAGGGGGCCTATGGCTACACCTTC.

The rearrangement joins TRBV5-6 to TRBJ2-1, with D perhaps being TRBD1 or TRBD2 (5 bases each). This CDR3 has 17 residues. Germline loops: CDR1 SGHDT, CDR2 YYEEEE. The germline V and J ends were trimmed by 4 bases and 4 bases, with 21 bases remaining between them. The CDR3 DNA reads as TGTGCCAGCAGCCACGACAGTATCAGATCGGGGTACAATGAGCAGTTCTTC. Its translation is CASSHDSIRSGYNEQFF.

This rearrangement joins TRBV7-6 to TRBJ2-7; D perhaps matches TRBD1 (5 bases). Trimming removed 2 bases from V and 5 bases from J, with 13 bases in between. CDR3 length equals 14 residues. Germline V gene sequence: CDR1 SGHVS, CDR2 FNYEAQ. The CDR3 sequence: CASSLQGRADEQYF. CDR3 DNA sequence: TGTGCCAGCAGCTTACAGGGCAGGGCGGACGAGCAGTACTTC.

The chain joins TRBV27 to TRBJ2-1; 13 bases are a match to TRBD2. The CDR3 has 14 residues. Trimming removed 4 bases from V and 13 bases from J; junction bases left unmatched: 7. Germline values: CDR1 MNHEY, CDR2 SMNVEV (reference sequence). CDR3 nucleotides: TGTGCCAGCAGTTCCGGGACTAGCGGGGTGGGTCAGTTCTTC. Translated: CASSSGTSGVGQFF.

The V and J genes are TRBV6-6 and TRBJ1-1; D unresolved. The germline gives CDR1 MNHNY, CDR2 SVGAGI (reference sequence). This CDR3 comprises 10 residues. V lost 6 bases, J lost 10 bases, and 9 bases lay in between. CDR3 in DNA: TGTGCCAGCAGCTCGATCGGAGCTTTCTTT. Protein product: CASSSIGAFF.

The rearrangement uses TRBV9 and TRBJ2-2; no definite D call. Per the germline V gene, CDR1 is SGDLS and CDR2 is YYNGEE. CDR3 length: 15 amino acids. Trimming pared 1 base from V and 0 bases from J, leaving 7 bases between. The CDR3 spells CASSVSGPNTGELFF. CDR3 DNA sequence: TGTGCCAGCAGCGTATCCGGGCCGAACACCGGGGAGCTGTTTTTT.

The CDR3 bases are TGCGCCAGCAGCTACAGACAGGGCCGTACCTACGAGCAGTACTTC. It encodes CASSYRQGRTYEQYF. The rearrangement links TRBV5-1 to TRBJ2-7, with 7 nucleotides matching TRBD1. The CDR3 is 15 amino acids. The V gene end was trimmed by 3 bases and the J gene end by 2 bases; junction bases not matched to a gene: 8. Germline V gene lookup returns CDR1 SGHRS and CDR2 YFSETQ.

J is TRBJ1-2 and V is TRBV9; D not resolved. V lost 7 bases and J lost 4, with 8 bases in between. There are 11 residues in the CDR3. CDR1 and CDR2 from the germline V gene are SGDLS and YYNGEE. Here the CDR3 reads CASAGVYGYTF. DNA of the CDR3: TGTGCCAGCGCGGGTGTCTATGGCTACACCTTC.

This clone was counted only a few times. The CDR3 bases are TGTGCCAGCAGCTACCCGGGGTACTCTGGAAACACCATATATTTT. It codes for CASSYPGYSGNTIYF. The gene calls are TRBV13 and TRBJ1-3; D is ambiguous. Trimming stripped 4 bases from V and 0 bases from J, with 10 bases between. This CDR3 region has 15 residues. Per germline, CDR1 PRHDT and CDR2 FYEKMQ (reference sequence).

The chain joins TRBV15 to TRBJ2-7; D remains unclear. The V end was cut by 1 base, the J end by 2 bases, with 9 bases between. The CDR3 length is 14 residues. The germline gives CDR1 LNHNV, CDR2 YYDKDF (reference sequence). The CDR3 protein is CATSRVGEAYEQYF. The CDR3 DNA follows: TGTGCCACCAGCAGAGTTGGGGAAGCCTACGAGCAGTACTTC.

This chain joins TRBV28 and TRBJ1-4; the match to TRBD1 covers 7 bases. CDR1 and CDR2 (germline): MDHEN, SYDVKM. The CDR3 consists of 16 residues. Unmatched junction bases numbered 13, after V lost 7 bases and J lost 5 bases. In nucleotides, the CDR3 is TGTGCCAGCAATGAAATCTCCGGGACAGAGAATGAAAAACTGTTTTTT. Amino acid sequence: CASNEISGTENEKLFF. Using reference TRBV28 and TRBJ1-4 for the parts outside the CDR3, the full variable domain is DVKVTQSSRYLVKRTGEKVFLECVQDMDHENMFWYRQDPGLGLRLIYFSYDVKMKEKGDIPEGYSVSREKKERFSLILESASTNQTSMYLCASNEISGTENEKLFFGSGTQLSVL.

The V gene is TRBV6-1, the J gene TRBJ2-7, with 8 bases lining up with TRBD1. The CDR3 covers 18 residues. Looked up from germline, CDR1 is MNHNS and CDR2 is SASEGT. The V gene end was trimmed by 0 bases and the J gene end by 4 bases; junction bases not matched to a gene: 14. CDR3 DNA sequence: TGTGCCAGCAGTGAAGCAGGGACAGGTAGCCTCCGATGGTACGAGCAGTACTTC. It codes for CASSEAGTGSLRWYEQYF.

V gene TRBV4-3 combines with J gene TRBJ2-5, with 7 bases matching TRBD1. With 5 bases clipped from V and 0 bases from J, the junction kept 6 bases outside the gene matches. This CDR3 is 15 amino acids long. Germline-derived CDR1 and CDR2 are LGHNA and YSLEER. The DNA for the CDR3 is TGCGCCAGCAGCAAAGGGACAGCTCACCAAGAGACCCAGTACTTC. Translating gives CASSKGTAHQETQYF.

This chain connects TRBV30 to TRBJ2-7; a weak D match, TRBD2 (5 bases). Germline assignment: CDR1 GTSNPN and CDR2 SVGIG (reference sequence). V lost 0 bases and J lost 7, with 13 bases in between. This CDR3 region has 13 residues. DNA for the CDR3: TGTGCCTGGAGTGTTGTGGTTTCGGGGGAGCAGTACTTC. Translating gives CAWSVVVSGEQYF.

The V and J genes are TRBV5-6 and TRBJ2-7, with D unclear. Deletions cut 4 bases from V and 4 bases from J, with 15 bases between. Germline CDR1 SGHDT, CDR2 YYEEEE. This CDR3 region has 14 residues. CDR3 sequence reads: CASSGDPQRYEQYF. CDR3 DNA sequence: TGTGCCAGCAGCGGCGACCCACAGCGTTACGAGCAGTACTTC. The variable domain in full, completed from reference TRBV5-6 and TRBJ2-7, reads DAGVTQSPTHLIKTRGQQVTLRCSPKSGHDTVSWYQQALGQGPQFIFQYYEEEERQRGNFPDRFSGHQFPNYSSELNVNALLLGDSALYLCASSGDPQRYEQYFGPGTRLTVT.

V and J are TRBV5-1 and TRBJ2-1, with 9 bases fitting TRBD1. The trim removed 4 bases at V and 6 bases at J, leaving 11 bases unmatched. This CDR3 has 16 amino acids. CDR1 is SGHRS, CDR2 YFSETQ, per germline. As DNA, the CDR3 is TGCGCCAGCAGCCGTTCCCCGGGACAGGGCTCCAATGAGCAGTTCTTC. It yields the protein CASSRSPGQGSNEQFF. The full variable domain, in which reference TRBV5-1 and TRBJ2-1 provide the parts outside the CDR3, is KAGVTQTPRYLIKTRGQQVTLSCSPISGHRSVSWYQQTPGQGLQFLFEYFSETQRNKGNFPGRFSGRQFSNSRSEMNVSTLELGDSALYLCASSRSPGQGSNEQFFGPGTRLTVL.

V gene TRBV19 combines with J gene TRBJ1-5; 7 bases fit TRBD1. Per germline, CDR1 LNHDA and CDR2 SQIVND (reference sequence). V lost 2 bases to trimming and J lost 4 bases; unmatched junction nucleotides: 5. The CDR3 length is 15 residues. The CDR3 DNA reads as TGTGCCAGTAGTATATGGGGACAGACTAATCAGCCCCAGCATTTT. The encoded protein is CASSIWGQTNQPQHF.

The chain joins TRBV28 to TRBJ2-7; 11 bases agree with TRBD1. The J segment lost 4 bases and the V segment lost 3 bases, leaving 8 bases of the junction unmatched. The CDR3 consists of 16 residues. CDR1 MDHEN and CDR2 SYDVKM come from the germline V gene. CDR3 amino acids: CASSFSRTGGRYEQYF. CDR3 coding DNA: TGTGCCAGCAGTTTCTCCAGGACAGGGGGCAGGTACGAGCAGTACTTC.

CDR3 bases: TGTGCCAGCAGTTTCCGGGACAGCCACTACGAGCAGTACTTC. Translated, it gives CASSFRDSHYEQYF. This rearrangement joins TRBV6-5 to TRBJ2-7; TRBD1 matches 7 bases. This CDR3 contains 14 residues. Germline V lookup: CDR1 MNHEY, CDR2 SVGAGI. Trimming took 4 bases from V and 3 from J; bases not matched to a gene: 6.

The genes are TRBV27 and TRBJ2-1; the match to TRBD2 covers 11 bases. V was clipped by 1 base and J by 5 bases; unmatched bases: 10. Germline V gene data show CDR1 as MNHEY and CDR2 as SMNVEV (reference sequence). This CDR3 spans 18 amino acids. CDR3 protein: CASSLWASGGSTHNEQFF. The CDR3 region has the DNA TGTGCCAGCAGTTTATGGGCTAGCGGGGGGTCTACCCACAATGAGCAGTTCTTC.

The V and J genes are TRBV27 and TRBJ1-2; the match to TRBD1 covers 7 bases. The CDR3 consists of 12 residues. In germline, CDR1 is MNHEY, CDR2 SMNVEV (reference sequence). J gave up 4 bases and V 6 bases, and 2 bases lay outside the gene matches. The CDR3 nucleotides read TGTGCCAGCAGGACAGGGATCTATGGCTACACCTTC. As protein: CASRTGIYGYTF.

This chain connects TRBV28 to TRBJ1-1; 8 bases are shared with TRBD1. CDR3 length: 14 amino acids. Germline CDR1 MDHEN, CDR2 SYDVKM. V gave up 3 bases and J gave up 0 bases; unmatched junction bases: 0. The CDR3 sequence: CASSLTGVNTEAFF. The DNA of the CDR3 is TGTGCCAGCAGTTTGACAGGGGTGAACACTGAAGCTTTCTTT.

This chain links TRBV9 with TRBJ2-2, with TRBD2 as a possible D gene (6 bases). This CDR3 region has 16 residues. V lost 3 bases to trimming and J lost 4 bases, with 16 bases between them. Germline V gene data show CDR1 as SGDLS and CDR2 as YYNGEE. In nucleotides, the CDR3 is TGTGCCAGCAGCGCCCGTGGGGGGAGGAGCACCGGGGAGCTGTTTTTT. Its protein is CASSARGGRSTGELFF.

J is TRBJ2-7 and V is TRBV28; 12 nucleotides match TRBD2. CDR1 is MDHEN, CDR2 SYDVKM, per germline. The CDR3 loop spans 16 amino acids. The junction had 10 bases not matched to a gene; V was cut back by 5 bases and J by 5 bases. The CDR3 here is CASSPRLAGVHDEQYF. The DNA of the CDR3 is TGTGCCAGCAGTCCCCGACTAGCGGGAGTTCACGACGAGCAGTACTTC.

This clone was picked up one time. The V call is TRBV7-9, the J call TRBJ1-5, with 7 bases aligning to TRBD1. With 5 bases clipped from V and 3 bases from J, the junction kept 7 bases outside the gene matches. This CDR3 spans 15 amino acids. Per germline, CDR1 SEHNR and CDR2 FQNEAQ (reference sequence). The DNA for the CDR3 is TGTGCCAGCAGCGAGACAGGGTCCGACAATCAGCCCCAGCATTTT. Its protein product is CASSETGSDNQPQHF.